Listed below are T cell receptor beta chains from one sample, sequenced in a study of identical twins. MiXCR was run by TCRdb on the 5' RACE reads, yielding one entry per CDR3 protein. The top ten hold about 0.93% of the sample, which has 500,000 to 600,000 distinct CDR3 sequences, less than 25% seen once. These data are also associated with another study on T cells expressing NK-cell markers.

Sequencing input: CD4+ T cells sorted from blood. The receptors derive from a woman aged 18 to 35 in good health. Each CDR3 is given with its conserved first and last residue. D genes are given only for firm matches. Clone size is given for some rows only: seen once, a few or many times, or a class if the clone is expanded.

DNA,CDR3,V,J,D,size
TGTGCCAGCAGCTTAATGGGGGGGGCGGCAGATACGCAGTATTTT,CASSLMGGAADTQYF,TRBV7-8,TRBJ2-3,-,few
TGTGCCAGCAGCTTGGTGGGGACTAGCGCCCTCAATGAGCAGTTCTTC,CASSLVGTSALNEQFF,TRBV5-6,TRBJ2-1,TRBD2,-
TGTGCCTGGGAGATACAGGGGGCCTACGAGCAGTACTTC,CAWEIQGAYEQYF,TRBV30,TRBJ2-7,TRBD1,-
TGTGCCAGCAGCCAAGACGGAGGCAGCAGGTCCTACGAGCAGTACTTC,CASSQDGGSRSYEQYF,TRBV3-1,TRBJ2-7,-,-
TGTGCCAGCAGTCCCGGGACTAGCAAAGAGACCCAGTACTTC,CASSPGTSKETQYF,TRBV12-3/TRBV12-4,TRBJ2-5,TRBD2,few
TGTGCCAGCAGCCCTGGGGCTGCCGAGAGCGAGCAGTACTTC,CASSPGAAESEQYF,TRBV9,TRBJ2-7,-,-
TGCAGCGTGGCTGGGGGTGAAAAACTGTTTTTT,CSVAGGEKLFF,TRBV29-1,TRBJ1-4,-,-
TGTGCCATCACGTCCTTGAGAGGGGGGGCTGGTACCGGGGAGCTGTTTTTT,CAITSLRGGAGTGELFF,TRBV10-3,TRBJ2-2,-,-
TGCGCCAGCAGCAGGGGAGTACAGGAAAAACTGTTTTTT,CASSRGVQEKLFF,TRBV5-1,TRBJ1-4,-,once
TGTGCCAGCAGTCACCGAGATTCGACGCAGTATTTT,CASSHRDSTQYF,TRBV6-2/TRBV6-3,TRBJ2-3,-,-
TGTGCCAGCAGCGTAGTCCCTACTAGCGGCTACGAGCAGTACTTC,CASSVVPTSGYEQYF,TRBV9,TRBJ2-7,TRBD2,-
TGTGCCAGCAGTTTCTACAGGGGTGAAGCTTTCTTT,CASSFYRGEAFF,TRBV12-3/TRBV12-4,TRBJ1-1,TRBD1,few
TGTGCCAGCAGTTACGGGGTCAGAGTTGAGCTGAAGGAGACCCAGTACTTC,CASSYGVRVELKETQYF,TRBV6-5,TRBJ2-5,-,-
TGTGCCAGCAGCCAAGATCGGTCAGGGAATTCACCCCTCCACTTT,CASSQDRSGNSPLHF,TRBV3-1,TRBJ1-6,-,few
TGCGCCAGCAGCCAAATCCCAGAACAGGGCGAGCAGTACTTC,CASSQIPEQGEQYF,TRBV5-1,TRBJ2-7,-,few
TGCGCCAGCAGACCCCCAACGCGGACTCAAGAGACCCAGTACTTC,CASRPPTRTQETQYF,TRBV10-1,TRBJ2-5,-,-
TGCAGCGTTGGGGGGGCGAACACTGAAGCTTTCTTT,CSVGGANTEAFF,TRBV29-1,TRBJ1-1,-,few
TGCAGTGGCCGGGAAACCTACGAGCAGTACTTC,CSGRETYEQYF,TRBV20-1,TRBJ2-7,-,once
TGCAGTGCTAGAGGGGTTTCAATCCACGAGCAGTACTTC,CSARGVSIHEQYF,TRBV20-1,TRBJ2-7,-,-
TGTGCCAGCAGCTCCTTGCAGCGGGAAAAACTGTTTTTT,CASSSLQREKLFF,TRBV5-8,TRBJ1-4,-,few
TGTGCCAGCAGGTGGGGGGCCTACAATGAGCAGTTCTTC,CASRWGAYNEQFF,TRBV12-3/TRBV12-4,TRBJ2-1,-,-
TGTGCCAGCAGTAGGCGTCAGAGCTATGGCTACACCTTC,CASSRRQSYGYTF,TRBV6-1,TRBJ1-2,-,-
TGTGCCAGCAGCTTGCTGGGGAATGACTATGGCTACACCTTC,CASSLLGNDYGYTF,TRBV5-4,TRBJ1-2,-,-
TGTGCCAGCGCGGGGGACCCTGGAGGGGGGGACAAAGAAGGTCAAGAGACCCAGTACTTC,CASAGDPGGGDKEGQETQYF,TRBV21-1,TRBJ2-5,-,-
TGCGCCAGCAGCTTTCCCGGGACAGGGAGGACTGAAGCTTTCTTT,CASSFPGTGRTEAFF,TRBV5-1,TRBJ1-1,TRBD1,-
TGTGCCAGCAGCGGGGTGGGAGGCGATGAGCAGTTCTTC,CASSGVGGDEQFF,TRBV9,TRBJ2-1,-,-